The clone carrying this TCR beta chain was picked up one time. This sample was included in a study of blood T cell repertoires in COVID-19. Background on the study: Specimens from acute and convalescent COVID-19 originated in the United States, Italy and Spain. PBMCs, B-cell-depleted T cells, or T cells provided the cDNA or gDNA that made up the material.

As processed by the authors: Reference gene primer amplification in the assay estimated nucleated cell counts. This table comes from immunoSEQ multiplex PCR, and its TCRdb copy is limited to in-frame clones, with some not included. That table is the source of V, J and clone size, and D and trimming were worked out from the DNA. The sample consists of roughly 66,000 clones, about 80% of them appearing once. CDR1 is DFQATT, CDR2 SNEGSKA, per germline (reference sequence). Trimming shortened V by 5 bases and J by 1 base, and 5 bases separated the two germline ends. This CDR3 spans 11 amino acids. The TCR comes from an older woman with acute or convalescent COVID-19. Input material: peripheral blood. The chain has TRBV20-1 and TRBJ1-1, with D uncertain. The CDR3 region is CSAFRNTEAFF. Written as DNA, the CDR3 is TGCAGTGCTTTTAGGAACACTGAAGCTTTCTTT.